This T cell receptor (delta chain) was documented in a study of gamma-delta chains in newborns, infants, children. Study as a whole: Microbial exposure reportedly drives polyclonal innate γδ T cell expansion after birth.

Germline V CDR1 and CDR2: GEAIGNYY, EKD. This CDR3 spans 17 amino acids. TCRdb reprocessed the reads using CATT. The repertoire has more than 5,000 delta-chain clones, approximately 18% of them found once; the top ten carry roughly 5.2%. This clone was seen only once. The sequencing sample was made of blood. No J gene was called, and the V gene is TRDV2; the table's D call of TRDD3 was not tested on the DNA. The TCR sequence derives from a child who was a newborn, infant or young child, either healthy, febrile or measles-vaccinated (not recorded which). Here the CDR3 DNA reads TGTGCCTGTGACACCGGCGGGACGATTACGCACACCGATAAACTCATTTTT. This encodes CACDTGGTITHTDKLIF.